What follows are 13 T cell receptor beta chains derived from one specimen sequenced in a study of T cells in Graves' hyperthyroidism and ophthalmopathy. TCR beta CDR3 regions were amplified from RNA transcripts. An initial round of RT-PCR targeting the TCR CDR3 relied on the HTBI primer set. TCRdb re-called the multiplex PCR reads through MiXCR, storing one row per CDR3 protein. The sample lists about 510,000 distinct CDR3 sequences; less than 15% were seen once. Sequenced sample: blood. These receptors came from a woman aged 40-49 years with Graves' hyperthyroidism.

This clonotype was seen a handful of times. The chain recombines TRBV20-1 with TRBJ1-2; TRBD1 aligns across 10 bases. Trimming took 4 bases from V and 1 from J; bases not matched to a gene: 6. The CDR3 loop spans 15 amino acids. The germline V gene has CDR1 DFQATT and CDR2 SNEGSKA (reference sequence). The CDR3 reads CSATTDRGLNYGYTF. The CDR3 nucleotides read TGCAGTGCTACCACAGACAGGGGGCTTAACTATGGCTACACCTTC.

This clonotype was picked up many times. The V gene is TRBV6-2 or TRBV6-3, the J gene TRBJ2-7; 7 bases map to TRBD1. CDR1 and CDR2 (germline): MNHEY, SVGEGT. The CDR3 sequence is 17 residues long. Trimming removed 3 bases from V and 2 bases from J; junction bases left unmatched: 13. The CDR3 loop reads CASSYRSPGQRTYEQYF. As DNA, the CDR3 is TGTGCCAGCAGTTATCGGTCTCCGGGACAGCGCACCTACGAGCAGTACTTC.

This clonotype was detected many times. The rearrangement joins TRBV28 to TRBJ2-3; tentatively, D is TRBD1 (6 bases). This CDR3 contains 17 residues. The germline V gene has CDR1 MDHEN and CDR2 SYDVKM. Trimming took 3 bases from V and 2 from J, leaving 18 bases between them. CDR3 nucleotide sequence: TGTGCCAGCAGTTTTAGGGGGAGCACGGTACACACAGATACGCAGTATTTT. It codes for CASSFRGSTVHTDTQYF.

This clonotype was counted many times. CDR3 loop: CASRRGVTGASKNIQYF. The CDR3 nucleotides read TGTGCCAGCAGGAGGGGGGTGACAGGGGCCTCCAAAAACATTCAGTACTTC. The V and J genes are TRBV28 and TRBJ2-4; 8 bases are shared with TRBD1. CDR1 MDHEN and CDR2 SYDVKM come from the germline V gene. This CDR3 is 17 amino acids long. V lost 6 bases to trimming and J lost 2 bases; unmatched junction nucleotides: 12. Full variable domain (rest looked up from reference TRBV28 and TRBJ2-4): DVKVTQSSRYLVKRTGEKVFLECVQDMDHENMFWYRQDPGLGLRLIYFSYDVKMKEKGDIPEGYSVSREKKERFSLILESASTNQTSMYLCASRRGVTGASKNIQYFGAGTRLSVL.

There are many counts of this clonotype. The chain couples TRBV29-1 to TRBJ2-1; 10 nucleotides match TRBD1. The CDR3 has 15 amino acids. Germline V lookup: CDR1 SQVTM, CDR2 ANQGSEA. J lost 5 bases, V lost 0 bases, and 4 bases had no gene match. CDR3 nucleotides: TGCAGCGTTGAAGAAGGGACAGGGGTGGACAATGAGCAGTTCTTC. Translating it yields CSVEEGTGVDNEQFF.

This clonotype was observed many times. V usage is TRBV27 and J usage is TRBJ2-1; 10 positions agree with TRBD2. The germline V gene has CDR1 MNHEY and CDR2 SMNVEV (reference sequence). J gave up 0 bases and V 6 bases, and 5 bases lay outside the gene matches. This CDR3 spans 16 amino acids. The CDR3 spells CASSKLAGSSYNEQFF. The CDR3 bases are TGTGCCAGCAGCAAACTAGCGGGAAGCTCCTACAATGAGCAGTTCTTC.

This chain joins TRBV7-3 and TRBJ2-2; 8 nucleotides match TRBD2. The trim removed 1 base at V and 3 bases at J, leaving 4 bases unmatched. The germline V gene has CDR1 SGHTA and CDR2 FQGTGA. The CDR3 has 16 residues. CDR3 sequence: CASSLRGLGDTGELFF. DNA of the CDR3: TGTGCCAGCAGCTTAAGGGGACTAGGCGACACCGGGGAGCTGTTTTTT.

This clonotype was counted a few times. The rearrangement uses TRBV28 and TRBJ2-5; D not certain. The CDR3 spans 13 residues. Germline V gene data show CDR1 as MDHEN and CDR2 as SYDVKM. Trimming removed 6 bases at V and 6 bases at J, with 14 bases between. The CDR3 reads CASSLGREKTQYF. The CDR3 coding sequence is TGTGCCAGCAGCCTAGGAAGGGAAAAGACCCAGTACTTC.

This clonotype was detected many times. The V and J genes are TRBV3-1 and TRBJ2-2; weak D call: TRBD2 (6 bases). Per the germline V gene, CDR1 is LGHDT and CDR2 is YNNKEL (reference sequence). V was trimmed by 3 bases and J by 7 bases, leaving 6 bases between them. CDR3 size: 12 residues. In DNA, the CDR3 is TGTGCCAGCAGCCACGGGGGCGGGGAGCTGTTTTTT. As protein: CASSHGGGELFF. The full variable domain, with the rest looked up from reference TRBV3-1 and TRBJ2-2, is DTAVSQTPKYLVTQMGNDKSIKCEQNLGHDTMYWYKQDSKKFLKIMFSYNNKELIINETVPNRFSPKSPDKAHLNLHINSLELGDSAVYFCASSHGGGELFFGEGSRLTVL.

Many counts were recorded for this clonotype. The V gene is TRBV2, the J gene TRBJ1-1, with D unresolved. Germline assignment: CDR1 SNHLY and CDR2 FYNNEI. V lost 8 bases to trimming and J lost 0 bases, with 10 bases between them. The CDR3 is 13 amino acids. CDR3 loop: CASGSTMNTEAFF. CDR3 sequence (DNA): TGTGCCAGCGGGTCCACAATGAACACTGAAGCTTTCTTT.

The table lists this clonotype with many counts. V gene TRBV28 combines with J gene TRBJ1-4, with D possibly being TRBD1 (6 bases). The CDR3 is made up of 14 amino acids. Trimming cost V 7 bases and J 1 base, with 10 bases left between them. Germline assignment: CDR1 MDHEN and CDR2 SYDVKM. In DNA, the CDR3 is TGTGCCAGCAAATACAGGGTAACTAATGAAAAACTGTTTTTT. This gives the protein CASKYRVTNEKLFF.

The chain joins TRBV7-9 to TRBJ2-6, with 9 bases aligning to TRBD1. CDR3 size: 17 residues. Germline values: CDR1 SEHNR, CDR2 FQNEAQ (reference sequence). V was clipped by 5 bases and J by 1 base; unmatched bases: 6. The CDR3 bases are TGTGCCAGCAGCCCTGGACAGGGGAAATCTGGGGCCAACGTCCTGACTTTC. Amino acid sequence: CASSPGQGKSGANVLTF.

This clonotype was recorded at least ten times. The rearrangement uses TRBV18 and TRBJ2-3, with unresolved D. Per germline, CDR1 KGHSH and CDR2 LQKENI. The V gene lost 2 bases and the J gene lost 0 bases, with 12 bases spanning the gap. The CDR3 covers 16 residues. In nucleotides, the CDR3 is TGTGCCAGCTCACCAGCGGCAGGCTATAGCACAGATACGCAGTATTTT. Protein: CASSPAAGYSTDTQYF.